This TCR beta chain was recorded in a study of patients and donors after allogeneic stem cell transplantation. TCRdb reprocessed the RT-PCR reads with MiXCR, giving one entry per CDR3 protein. Found here are about a million distinct CDR3 sequences, 15% to 20% of them singletons; the top ten hold around 5.5%. In its sample, this clonotype was seen a few times. Germline values: CDR1 DFQATT, CDR2 SNEGSKA (reference sequence). The CDR3 contains 15 residues. Trimming left V 0 bases short and J 3 bases short, with 14 bases between. This chain connects TRBV20-1 to TRBJ1-2; D is ambiguous. The TCR was taken from a human donor who was either an allogeneic HSCT recipient or a stem cell or donor lymphocyte infusion donor (not recorded which). It is not recorded whose cells these are; they may come from a transplant donor. The sample taken for sequencing was blood, either unsorted or a sorted T cell fraction (not recorded which). The CDR3 region is CSARDDAPADYGYTF. The CDR3 DNA reads as TGCAGTGCTAGAGATGACGCTCCGGCAGACTATGGCTACACCTTC.